This T cell receptor beta chain was captured by sequencing in a study of blood T cell repertoires in COVID-19 (dated by TCRdb to between 2020 and 2021). Study-level background: Samples covering the acute and convalescent phases of COVID-19 were provided by collaborators in the United States, Italy and Spain. The repertoires were made available in a free public database intended to serve as a resource for research on the immune response to SARS-CoV-2. The prospective study material was composed of cDNA or gDNA derived from T cells, B-cell-depleted T cells, or PBMCs. The samples were drawn from two sources: the first 160 participants of the ongoing ImmuneRACE study, and 1,000 to 1,500 subjects contributed by 6 global collaborators. Subjects who had been exposed to COVID-19, were actively infected with it, or had recovered from it provided the deeply sampled blood TCRbeta repertoires that made up the dataset. Where available, HLA class I and class II types were obtained from metadata supplied by the sample provider rather than from assay-based typing. Sample metadata almost always included a de-identified subject ID, COVID-19 status, age in years and sex. Points the paper makes about the study in general: Clinical and demographic metadata were provided uncurated, with the amount varying by source and participant.

One collaborating source in Seattle enrolled patients during active infection and followed them longitudinally through the course of disease. Collaborating institutions collected whole blood in K2EDTA tubes following their own protocols. Collaborator samples were shipped for TCRbeta analysis as frozen whole blood, isolated PBMCs, or DNA extracted from either sample type. V has 0 bases trimmed and J has 7 bases trimmed; junction bases matching no gene number 13. From the germline V gene, CDR1 is LGHNA and CDR2 is YNFKEQ. The CDR3 sequence holds 17 residues, the cysteine and phenylalanine included. The entry retains the CDR3 DNA only, 51 bases that are in frame from base 1. Regarding this clone: Its antigen remains undetermined. Per-nucleotide qualities are absent, and no much larger clonotype sits a single base away.

TCRbeta CDR3 regions were amplified from genomic DNA using the immunoSEQ Assay, a bias-controlled multiplex PCR. Turning to the authors' computational methods: Nucleated cell counts per sample were estimated from amplification of reference gene primers within the assay. Sequence reads were collapsed and filtered to measure the absolute abundance of every unique TCRbeta CDR3 rearrangement. Productive Simpson clonality was computed per sample as the square root of Simpson's diversity index over productive rearrangements. TCRdb took over this immuneACCESS table, retaining in-frame rearrangements with V and J assigned. Such tables are incomplete; in checked studies, under half of the missing clones stem from an unresolved V gene, and the remainder is unexplained. That table furnishes V, J and clone size, whereas the DNA furnished D and trimming. The sample table records 150,000 to 200,000 clones; roughly 81% of these occur just once. The ten largest make up more than 10% of the sample.

The sequence was collected from a woman of 80 years or more with COVID-19, enrolled during active disease. Here the chain combines TRBV4-2 and TRBJ1-1; 8 central nucleotides agree with TRBD1. The sequenced sample consisted of peripheral blood. The DNA sequence reads TGTGCCAGCAGCCAAGATGGCAGGGGGCCCTTACGGGGTGAAGCTTTCTTT. Translated, this gives CASSQDGRGPLRGEAFF.